The T cell receptor beta chain described here comes from a study of cytomegalovirus exposure and HLA in healthy donors. In the study overall: Within the Caucasian-associated ancestry cluster were roughly 82% of the approximately 370 genotyped donors.

V shed 0 bases, J shed 1 base, and the junction held 4 bases outside the gene matches. This CDR3 is built from 16 residues. Germline assignment: CDR1 LGHNA and CDR2 YNFKEQ. Primers: 60 Vbeta forward and 13 Jbeta reverse. The data were produced by immunoSEQ multiplex PCR, yet TCRdb's version contains in-frame clones alone and is incomplete. This sample contains about 39,000 clones. As for this clone: Its antigen is not known.

Whole-study results and caveats: A missense DCLRE1C variant was associated with V- and J-gene trimming of TCR beta chains in a later analysis, and an independent cohort replicated the association. The authors considered a cluster of highly shared sequence variants likely to be a sequencing artifact. A later analysis found common viral pathogens apparently linked to several of the most significant clusters.

The receptor was derived from a male donor in good health and CMV-seronegative. Sequenced input: PBMCs. The chain has TRBV4-2 and TRBJ2-3, with 7 bases lining up with TRBD2. The CDR3 is CASSQEGGSGTDTQYF. Here the CDR3 DNA reads TGTGCCAGCAGCCAAGAGGGAGGGTCCGGCACAGATACGCAGTATTTT.